This is a list of T cell receptor beta chains from one sample in a study of CD8+CD57+ T cells in acquired aplastic anemia. Using its own MiXCR run on the reads, TCRdb lists one record per CDR3 protein. The sample lists about 290,000 distinct CDR3 sequences; roughly 53% were seen once. Input material: sorted CD4+, CD8+, or CD8+CD57+ T cells (not recorded which) from PBMCs. These receptors were taken from a human donor with aplastic anemia. The CDR3 runs from the conserved cysteine through the conserved F or W. Fields, in order: J gene, V gene, D gene, clone size, CDR3 protein, CDR3 DNA. A D gene is named only where the DNA matches it firmly. The size field is filled for only some rows; it gives once, few, many or a size class.

J: TRBJ2-1; V: TRBV7-7; D: TRBD2; size: .; CDR3: CASSRLAGAYNEQFF; DNA: TGTGCTAGCAGCCGACTAGCGGGGGCTTACAATGAGCAGTTCTTC
J: TRBJ1-4; V: TRBV2; D: .; size: .; CDR3: CASSGSREKLFF; DNA: TGTGCCAGCAGTGGGTCCCGCGAAAAACTGTTTTTT
J: TRBJ2-5; V: TRBV20-1; D: TRBD2; size: .; CDR3: CSATTSGAYETQYF; DNA: TGCAGTGCTACGACTAGCGGGGCTTATGAGACCCAGTACTTC
J: TRBJ2-5; V: TRBV7-7; D: TRBD2; size: many; CDR3: CASSVAGAQQTQYF; DNA: TGTGCCAGCAGCGTAGCGGGGGCTCAGCAGACCCAGTACTTC
J: TRBJ2-1; V: TRBV20-1; D: TRBD2; size: .; CDR3: CSIRGGLVNEQFF; DNA: TGCAGTATACGGGGGGGCCTGGTCAATGAGCAGTTCTTC
J: TRBJ1-1; V: TRBV19; D: .; size: .; CDR3: CASNRVFGTEAFF; DNA: TGTGCCAGTAACCGGGTATTTGGCACTGAAGCTTTCTTT
J: TRBJ1-6; V: TRBV6-5; D: .; size: .; CDR3: CASKISSGPNSPLHF; DNA: TGTGCCAGCAAAATATCCTCGGGGCCTAATTCACCCCTCCACTTT
J: TRBJ1-3; V: TRBV11-2; D: .; size: many; CDR3: CASSLGVALSGNTIYF; DNA: TGTGCCAGCAGCTTAGGGGTGGCTCTCTCTGGAAACACCATATATTTT
J: TRBJ2-5; V: TRBV6-1; D: TRBD1; size: many; CDR3: CASSLDRGTQETQYF; DNA: TGTGCCAGCAGTTTGGACAGGGGGACTCAAGAGACCCAGTACTTC
J: TRBJ2-5; V: TRBV2; D: .; size: many; CDR3: CASSRGGAIYF; DNA: TGTGCCAGCAGTCGGGGCGGGGCCATATACTTC
J: TRBJ2-5; V: TRBV9; D: TRBD1; size: many; CDR3: CASTRDRGEETQYF; DNA: TGTGCCAGCACCAGGGACAGGGGAGAAGAGACCCAGTACTTC
J: TRBJ2-5; V: TRBV15; D: .; size: .; CDR3: CATSRGTLTEQETQYF; DNA: TGTGCCACGAGCAGGGGCACATTGACAGAGCAAGAGACCCAGTACTTC
J: TRBJ2-2; V: TRBV24-1; D: .; size: many; CDR3: CATTSTGQNTGELFF; DNA: TGTGCCACCACCAGCACGGGACAGAACACCGGGGAGCTGTTTTTT
J: TRBJ2-2; V: TRBV20-1; D: .; size: .; CDR3: CSARDEWGRTSGELFF; DNA: TGCAGTGCTAGAGATGAATGGGGGCGGACCTCGGGCGAGCTGTTTTTT
J: TRBJ1-2; V: TRBV19; D: .; size: .; CDR3: CASSTQGRVGYTF; DNA: TGTGCCAGTAGTACCCAGGGTAGAGTCGGCTACACCTTC
J: TRBJ2-1; V: TRBV7-8; D: TRBD2; size: .; CDR3: CASSLYGLAGVRSYNEQFF; DNA: TGTGCCAGCAGCTTATATGGACTAGCGGGAGTTAGGTCCTACAATGAGCAGTTCTTC
J: TRBJ2-7; V: TRBV7-8; D: TRBD1; size: .; CDR3: CASSLQGAILGEQYF; DNA: TGTGCCAGCAGCTTACAGGGGGCCATCTTGGGGGAGCAGTACTTC
J: TRBJ1-3; V: TRBV11-3; D: .; size: many; CDR3: CASSLVSTVGDTIYF; DNA: TGTGCCAGCAGCTTAGTAAGCACAGTCGGGGACACCATATATTTT
J: TRBJ2-1; V: TRBV2; D: .; size: .; CDR3: CASHYTGSNEQFF; DNA: TGTGCCAGTCACTATACAGGCTCTAATGAGCAGTTCTTC
J: TRBJ2-7; V: TRBV5-8; D: TRBD1; size: once; CDR3: CASNRQPGQGFSYEQYF; DNA: TGTGCCAGCAACCGGCAACCGGGACAGGGATTCTCCTACGAGCAGTACTTC
J: TRBJ2-3; V: TRBV12-3/TRBV12-4; D: .; size: .; CDR3: CASTPPGSTDTQYF; DNA: TGTGCCAGCACCCCACCGGGGAGCACAGATACGCAGTATTTT
J: TRBJ2-7; V: TRBV6-4; D: .; size: .; CDR3: CASRDEVTSTYEQYF; DNA: TGTGCCAGCAGAGACGAAGTGACTAGTACCTACGAGCAGTACTTC
J: TRBJ2-3; V: TRBV10-3; D: .; size: once; CDR3: CAISESLGTDTQYF; DNA: TGTGCCATCAGTGAGTCGCTAGGCACAGATACGCAGTATTTT
J: TRBJ1-3; V: TRBV10-3; D: TRBD1; size: .; CDR3: CAISSGQGNTIYF; DNA: TGTGCCATCAGTTCGGGACAGGGAAACACCATATATTTT
J: TRBJ1-4; V: TRBV20-1; D: .; size: .; CDR3: CSASLMKRLFF; DNA: TGCAGTGCCAGCCTAATGAAAAGGCTGTTTTTT
J: TRBJ2-3; V: TRBV5-1; D: .; size: .; CDR3: CASSLVQGRNEQYF; DNA: TGCGCCAGCAGCTTGGTACAGGGTAGGAATGAGCAGTACTTT
J: TRBJ2-7; V: TRBV7-2; D: .; size: many; CDR3: CASSPRNRALEQYF; DNA: TGTGCCAGCAGCCCCCGCAACCGAGCCTTGGAGCAGTACTTC
J: TRBJ2-7; V: TRBV5-4; D: .; size: .; CDR3: CASSGTYQGSHEQYF; DNA: TGTGCCAGCAGCGGCACTTATCAGGGGTCTCACGAGCAGTACTTC
J: TRBJ2-2; V: TRBV9; D: .; size: .; CDR3: CASSPIQSGGELFF; DNA: TGTGCCAGCAGCCCCATACAAAGTGGCGGGGAGCTGTTTTTT
J: TRBJ1-6; V: TRBV15; D: .; size: .; CDR3: CATSSRQSYNSPLHF; DNA: TGTGCCACCAGCAGCAGACAGTCCTATAATTCACCCCTCCACTTT
J: TRBJ2-5; V: TRBV7-8; D: .; size: many; CDR3: CASSYRVQETQYF; DNA: TGTGCCAGCAGCTACCGGGTCCAAGAGACCCAGTACTTC
J: TRBJ1-5; V: TRBV20-1; D: .; size: .; CDR3: CSAETSGRETQHF; DNA: TGCAGTGCTGAGACTAGCGGGAGGGAGACCCAGCATTTT
J: TRBJ1-6; V: TRBV4-2; D: TRBD1; size: .; CDR3: CASRGDRVNSPLHF; DNA: TGTGCCAGCAGGGGGGACAGGGTTAATTCACCCCTCCACTTT
J: TRBJ2-1; V: TRBV20-1; D: TRBD2; size: .; CDR3: CSAGSTLAGSYNEQFF; DNA: TGCAGTGCCGGCAGCACTCTAGCGGGCTCCTACAATGAGCAGTTCTTC
J: TRBJ2-6; V: TRBV20-1; D: TRBD2; size: many; CDR3: CSATSGGEHGANVLTF; DNA: TGCAGTGCTACTAGCGGGGGGGAACATGGGGCCAACGTCCTGACTTTC